Reported below is one T cell receptor beta chain. The target antigen is unknown. Within the ViraFEST assay, antigen-specific CD4+ T cells underwent expansion with viral peptide pools prior to sequencing. When around nine days of culture had elapsed, CD4+ T cells were isolated. No vaccinee had earlier SARS-CoV-2 infection, and nucleocapsid antibodies were negative. PBMC were cultured at around 2 million per well with roughly 10 IU/ml IL-2 and about 9.4 ug/ml peptides. IL-2 medium took the place of half the medium on both days 3 and 7. Data came from immunoSEQ multiplex PCR; TCRdb stores just in-frame clones and leaves some out. Of some 68,000 clones listed, approximately 72% were seen once; the top ten hold approximately 3.8%. The CDR3 loop spans 12 amino acids. With 3 bases removed from V and 2 bases from J, the gap between germline ends came to 1 base. Germline V gene sequence: CDR1 ENHRY, CDR2 SYGVKD.

The data were taken from a study of vaccination effects on CD4 cells after COVID-19. General study points: At late timepoints after vaccination, vaccine- and infection-induced clones shrank markedly.

This clonotype originated in a human donor who received a COVID-19 vaccine. Material: CD4+ T cells from PBMCs cultured with HCoV-OC43 spike peptides, obtained before COVID-19 vaccination. Subset denoted: HCoV-OC43 spike overlapping peptide pool stimulation. The rearrangement joins TRBV10-3 to TRBJ2-2; D is unresolved. In nucleotides, the CDR3 is TGTGCCATCAGTGAAAACACCGGGGAGCTGTTTTTT. Protein sequence: CAISENTGELFF.